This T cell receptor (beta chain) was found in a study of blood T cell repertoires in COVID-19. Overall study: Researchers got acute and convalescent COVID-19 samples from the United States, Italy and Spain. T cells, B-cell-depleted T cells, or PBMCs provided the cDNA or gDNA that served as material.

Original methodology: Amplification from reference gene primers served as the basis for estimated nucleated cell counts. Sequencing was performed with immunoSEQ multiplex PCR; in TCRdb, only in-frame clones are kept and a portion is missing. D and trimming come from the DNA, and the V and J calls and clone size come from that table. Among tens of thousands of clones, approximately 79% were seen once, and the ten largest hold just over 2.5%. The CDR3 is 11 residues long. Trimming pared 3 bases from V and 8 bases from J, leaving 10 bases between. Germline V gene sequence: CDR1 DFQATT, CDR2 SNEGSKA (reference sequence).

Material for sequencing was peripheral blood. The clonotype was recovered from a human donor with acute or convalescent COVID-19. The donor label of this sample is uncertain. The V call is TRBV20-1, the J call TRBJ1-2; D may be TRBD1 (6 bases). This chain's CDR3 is CSASLGQGYTF. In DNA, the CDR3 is TGCAGTGCTAGCCTCGGACAGGGCTACACCTTC.